This T cell receptor (beta chain) was found in a study of beta chain features in type 1 diabetes (dated by TCRdb to 2016 to 2019). Broadly, across the study: No differences in mean age, gender distribution, total cell number or subset yield were found between patients and healthy donors. The study compared the TCRB repertoires of sorted circulating CD4+ T cell subsets in recently diagnosed type 1 diabetes patients with those in matched healthy donors. Across all samples, some 100,000,000 sorted cells were examined, and cell number per subset correlated strongly with RNA yield. Regulatory and stem cell-like memory subsets were isolated from only 8 patients and roughly 8 healthy donors, whereas naive and central memory subsets came from all 30 or so donors. Paper-wide results and their limitations: PCR may preferentially amplify shorter templates, but because patient and control samples were amplified and corrected together, any resulting skew would affect both groups equally. Because cDNA rather than genomic DNA was sequenced, highly expressing activated cells could have been over-represented, although no difference in activation and CD3 levels was found between groups. The naive, central memory and regulatory TCRB repertoires appeared to resemble one another more closely among patients than among healthy donors. Only small numbers of individuals were included in the HLA sub-analyses, which left unresolved whether HLA type had any influence on TCRB rearrangement. In all four CD4+ subsets, TCRB CDR3 length was moderately but significantly shorter in type 1 diabetes patients. Patients with type 1 diabetes made fewer insertions and deleted more nucleotides at VDJ recombination sites, implying thymic rearrangement abnormalities.

This clone was seen at least ten times. Its antigen is unknown. No per-base quality is available; no much larger clone lies one base away. From each donor, a single peripheral blood sample of about 100 mL on average was drawn into heparinised tubes. A BD FACSAria II and a panel including CD45RO, CCR7, CD25, CD127, CD95 and CD27 were used to sort naive, central memory, regulatory and stem cell-like memory CD4+ T cells. A purity above 95% was achieved for all sorted populations. PBMCs were isolated immediately by Lymphoprep density gradient centrifugation and stained directly without culture. So that batch effects would be minimized, each experiment stained and sorted samples in pairs, pairing one healthy donor with one patient. The entire amount of isolated RNA was reverse transcribed using the High Capacity cDNA Reverse Transcription Kit, so the sequenced TCRB transcripts were expressed ones. Deep immunoSEQ sequencing was performed on naive, central memory and regulatory T cell samples, with an average of around 3.5 million total reads per sample. Sorted cells were lysed in RLT buffer, and RNA was extracted using DNase-treated RNeasy Micro or Mini kits according to cell number. To prevent cross-contamination, every cell subset was processed on its own, while patient and healthy donor samples were processed together. The immunoSEQ multiplex PCR was used to amplify TCRB sequences from cDNA, yielding 87-bp fragments that span the CDR3 region. Sequencing of the amplicons was performed on the Illumina HiSeq platform. The paper's data handling went like this. Synthetic template baselines were used to correct PCR bias computationally, reads within Hamming distance 2 were collapsed, and singletons that could not be merged were discarded. Reads were aligned against IMGT to assign V, D and J genes, CDR3 length and insertions or deletions at six rearrangement sites. Clonotype counts were normalized to sorted cell number within each subset before computing true diversity and Gini coefficients with the tcR R package. The overlap coefficient, calculated on TCRB nucleotide sequences, was used to measure repertoire sharing. As a proxy for the pre-selection repertoire, out-of-frame TCRB sequences from naive cells were analyzed. TCRdb stores this immuneACCESS table with in-frame sequences only. Part of the clones is absent; in the studies checked, under half of the shortfall reflects unresolved V genes, and no reason is known for the rest. V and J calls and clone size are those listed in that table; D and trimming were worked out from the DNA. Counted in this sample were under 550,000 clones; about an eighth of them appeared once. The leading ten clones occupy approximately 0.05% of the sample.

Material for sequencing was naive CD4+ T cells from blood. The cell subset or site label on this specimen signifies: true naive CD4+ T cells. The TCR was taken from a woman aged 18-29 years in good health.

The CDR3 has the sequence CASSQDSHGGKNIQYF. In nucleotide form, the sequence is TGTGCCAGCAGCCAAGACTCCCATGGGGGCAAAAACATTCAGTACTTC. The sequence joins TRBV21-1 to TRBJ2-4. TRBV21-1 is labeled a pseudogene. The CDR3 has 16 amino acids, counting the end cysteine and phenylalanine. Only the CDR3 DNA is retained, 48 bases long and in frame from the first base.